This entry lists 17 T cell receptor beta chains sequenced from one sample in a study of T cells in localized non-small cell lung cancer. Measured with immunoSEQ multiplex PCR; TCRdb has only the in-frame clones, and not every one. The profile shows under 45,000 clones, approximately 80% of them singletons. Material: PBMCs, obtained before any cancer treatment. The receptor source for this set is a man aged 40-75 years with stage II lung adenocarcinoma.

This clone was detected a few times. The J gene is TRBJ2-2, the V gene TRBV5-6; D gene uncertain. V gave up 0 bases and J gave up 4 bases, with 7 bases separating them. Germline V gene lookup returns CDR1 SGHDT and CDR2 YYEEEE. CDR3 length: 14 amino acids. DNA for the CDR3: TGTGCCAGCAGCTTGGTCCTACGCACCGGGGAGCTGTTTTTT. Its protein is CASSLVLRTGELFF.

The rearrangement links TRBV30 to TRBJ1-2, with D possibly TRBD1 on 5 matching bases. Trimming stripped 0 bases from V and 6 bases from J, with 14 bases between. Per germline, CDR1 GTSNPN and CDR2 SVGIG (reference sequence). This CDR3 contains 14 residues. The CDR3 here is CAWSVVQGRHGYTF. CDR3 in DNA: TGTGCCTGGAGTGTAGTCCAGGGACGGCATGGCTACACCTTC.

The rearrangement links TRBV28 to TRBJ2-3; TRBD2 aligns across 11 bases. There are 15 residues in the CDR3. Trimming removed 8 bases from V and 6 bases from J; junction bases left unmatched: 10. The germline CDR1 and CDR2 sequences are MDHEN and SYDVKM. The CDR3 DNA reads as TGTGCCAGCCTGACTAGCGGGAATCCCAGGGATACGCAGTATTTT. Its translation is CASLTSGNPRDTQYF.

J is TRBJ2-3 and V is TRBV15; D is ambiguous. V was clipped by 0 bases and J by 2 bases, with 12 bases between them. Germline CDR1 is LNHNV and CDR2 is YYDKDF (reference sequence). This CDR3 has 16 residues. The DNA of the CDR3 is TGTGCCACCAGCAGAGATCTTGGCGGAATCACAGATACGCAGTATTTT. Protein product: CATSRDLGGITDTQYF.

There are a few counts of this clone. This sequence joins TRBV7-6 and TRBJ1-5; D unclear. The germline CDR1 and CDR2 sequences are SGHVS and FNYEAQ. V was trimmed by 0 bases and J by 7 bases, leaving 10 bases between them. The CDR3 sequence is 14 residues long. The CDR3 DNA follows: TGTGCCAGCAGCTTAGCGGCCAGCAGCCAGCCCCAGCATTTT. Translated: CASSLAASSQPQHF.

This CDR3 reads CASSSGEGIGYTF. The CDR3, as DNA: TGCGCCAGCAGCTCGGGTGAGGGGATCGGCTACACCTTC. The V gene is TRBV5-1, the J gene TRBJ1-2; tentatively, D is TRBD1 (5 bases). The CDR3 has 13 amino acids. Germline CDR1 SGHRS, CDR2 YFSETQ. The V end lost 3 bases, the J end lost 8 bases, and 14 bases lay between the germline ends.

V usage is TRBV5-8 and J usage is TRBJ2-1, with 8 bases matching TRBD1. V trimming: 4 bases; J trimming: 6 bases; junction bases outside the gene matches: 6. This CDR3 has 14 residues. Germline CDR1 SGHTS, CDR2 YDEGEE. CDR3 DNA: TGTGCCAGCAGCCTGGACAGGGCGAGCAATGAGCAGTTCTTC. It encodes CASSLDRASNEQFF.

The gene calls are TRBV7-9 and TRBJ1-1; D may be TRBD1 (6 bases). The CDR3 is made up of 15 amino acids. The germline V gene has CDR1 SEHNR and CDR2 FQNEAQ (reference sequence). Deletions cut 5 bases from V and 4 bases from J, with 17 bases between. CDR3 nucleotides: TGTGCCAGCAGCCCCCGGCCAGGGGCCGGCACTGAAGCTTTCTTT. This encodes CASSPRPGAGTEAFF.

The V gene is TRBV7-3, the J gene TRBJ2-1, with D possibly TRBD1 on 5 matching bases. Germline loops: CDR1 SGHTA, CDR2 FQGTGA. Trimming took off 1 base at V and 0 bases at J, with 7 bases between the two ends. The CDR3 is made up of 15 amino acids. CDR3 nucleotides: TGTGCCAGCAGCTTAAGTCAGGGCTCCTACAATGAGCAGTTCTTC. This translates into CASSLSQGSYNEQFF. The variable domain in full, completed from reference TRBV7-3 and TRBJ2-1, reads GAGVSQTPSNKVTEKGKYVELRCDPISGHTALYWYRQSLGQGPEFLIYFQGTGAADDSGLPNDRFFAVRPEGSVSTLKIQRTERGDSAVYLCASSLSQGSYNEQFFGPGTRLTVL.

The chain couples TRBV6-1 to TRBJ2-5; 7 positions agree with TRBD2. Germline assignment: CDR1 MNHNS and CDR2 SASEGT. The length of the CDR3 is 18 residues. V lost 1 base and J lost 1; bases outside the gene matches: 12. The CDR3 loop is CASSEGGGLGLLQETQYF. In nucleotides, the CDR3 is TGTGCCAGCAGTGAAGGGGGGGGATTGGGGCTCCTCCAAGAGACCCAGTACTTC.

The chain employs TRBV4-3 and TRBJ2-7, with TRBD2 matching over 7 bases. V shed 0 bases, J shed 2 bases, and the junction held 10 bases outside the gene matches. Germline V gene lookup returns CDR1 LGHNA and CDR2 YSLEER. The CDR3 has 17 amino acids. In nucleotides, the CDR3 is TGCGCCAGCAGCCAAGAATTCGGCGGGAGCCTTACCTACGAGCAGTACTTC. Its translation is CASSQEFGGSLTYEQYF.

The chain links TRBV7-8 to TRBJ2-5, with TRBD2 matching 11 bases. Germline values: CDR1 SGHVS, CDR2 FQNEAQ. V lost 5 bases to trimming and J lost 4 bases; unmatched junction nucleotides: 6. CDR3 length: 15 residues. CDR3 DNA sequence: TGTGCCAGCAGCCGGGGACTAGCGGCGGCAGAGACCCAGTACTTC. Protein sequence: CASSRGLAAAETQYF.

The chain is built from TRBV9 and TRBJ2-1; possible D gene TRBD2, 6 bases. Per germline, CDR1 SGDLS and CDR2 YYNGEE. This CDR3 has 15 amino acids. V lost 3 bases and J 10 bases, leaving 20 bases between the germline ends. The DNA for the CDR3 is TGTGCCAGCAGCGCCGGGACTGAGGGGATAGGCGAGCAGTTCTTC. It translates to CASSAGTEGIGEQFF.

The V gene is TRBV5-6, the J gene TRBJ2-1; D is unclear. CDR3 length: 14 amino acids. Germline assignment: CDR1 SGHDT and CDR2 YYEEEE. Between the trimmed V and J ends, which lost 0 bases and 3 bases, there was a span of 7 bases. The CDR3 DNA reads as TGTGCCAGCAGCTTGGTTGGGGACTACAATGAGCAGTTCTTC. It translates to CASSLVGDYNEQFF.

The sample holds a few counts of this clone. The chain couples TRBV28 to TRBJ2-1, with 13 bases matching TRBD2. The CDR3 has 19 amino acids. Looked up from germline, CDR1 is MDHEN and CDR2 is SYDVKM. V trimming: 3 bases; J trimming: 10 bases; junction bases outside the gene matches: 18. The CDR3 nucleotides read TGTGCCAGCAGTTTGCAGGGACACTTGGGACTAGCGGGGTCTCGGGAGCAGTTCTTC. Amino acid sequence: CASSLQGHLGLAGSREQFF.

This chain uses TRBV18 with TRBJ1-2; TRBD1 aligns across 7 bases. V gave up 3 bases and J gave up 7 bases; unmatched junction bases: 5. The CDR3 consists of 13 residues. CDR1 is KGHSH, CDR2 LQKENI, per germline. This CDR3 reads CASSPGQQAGYTF. The DNA for the CDR3 is TGTGCCAGCTCACCGGGACAGCAAGCTGGCTACACCTTC.

The CDR3 is CASSSQGVENIQYF. Here the CDR3 DNA reads TGTGCCAGCAGTAGTCAGGGGGTAGAGAACATTCAGTACTTC. The chain carries TRBV2 and TRBJ2-4, with 7 bases matching TRBD1. The CDR3 is 14 residues long. Germline V gene data show CDR1 as SNHLY and CDR2 as FYNNEI. Losses at the gene ends were 5 bases for V and 7 bases for J; bases not matched to a gene: 8.